Listed below are T cell receptor beta chains from one sample, sequenced in a study of a mutant IDH1 vaccine in newly diagnosed glioma. Antigens of these TCRs are unknown. TCRdb's copy holds only in-frame clones and misses some; the assay was immunoSEQ multiplex PCR. Among approximately 61,000 clones listed, around four fifths were seen once. Source: PBMCs, taken from a glioma patient whose treatment included an IDH1 peptide vaccine. Every receptor here comes from a woman aged 45-60 years with glioma. Each CDR3 is given with its conserved first and last residue. Fields, in order: clone size, J gene, V gene, CDR3 length, D gene, CDR3 DNA, CDR3 protein. The D gene is left open where the match is weak. Clone size, where shown, is once, few, many, or a class for clones that have expanded.

>-|TRBJ1-2|TRBV5-1|17|TRBD1
TGCGCCAGCAGCTTTGGACAGGGGGCGCATAAAGGCTATGGCTACACCTTC
CASSFGQGAHKGYGYTF
>-|TRBJ1-2|TRBV6-6|12|-
TGTGCCAGCAGCACAGATTCTCAAGGCTACACCTTC
CASSTDSQGYTF
>-|TRBJ2-5|TRBV5-1|14|-
TGCGCCAGCAGCTCTGGACAGCCTCGGGAGACCCAGTACTTC
CASSSGQPRETQYF
>once|TRBJ1-2|TRBV6-5|16|TRBD1
TGTGCCAGCAGTTTTGGCCCTACGGACAGGGGAAACGGCTACACCTTC
CASSFGPTDRGNGYTF
>-|TRBJ2-3|TRBV6-1|17|-
TGTGCCAGCAGTGAAACACCGGGAGTAACGAGCACAGATACGCAGTATTTT
CASSETPGVTSTDTQYF
>-|TRBJ2-1|TRBV5-6|15|-
TGTGCCAGCAGCTTGGTGGGGGGGCCGTACAATGAGCAGTTCTTC
CASSLVGGPYNEQFF
>once|TRBJ2-3|TRBV5-4|15|-
TGTGCCAGCAGCTGGTGGGACCAGAGGGTGGATACGCAGTATTTT
CASSWWDQRVDTQYF
>-|TRBJ1-5|TRBV2|13|-
TGTGCCAGCAGGCAGGACCTCAATCAGCCCCAGCATTTT
CASRQDLNQPQHF
>few|TRBJ1-2|TRBV2|12|-
TGTGCCAGCAGGGACAGACAGTATGGCTACACCTTC
CASRDRQYGYTF
>-|TRBJ1-3|TRBV28|15|-
TGTGCCAGCAGTTTACAGCCTTACTCTGGAAACACCATATATTTT
CASSLQPYSGNTIYF
>-|TRBJ1-1|TRBV28|14|TRBD1
TGTGCCAGCATGAGGTCAGGGGGCGGGACTGAAGCTTTCTTT
CASMRSGGGTEAFF
>-|TRBJ2-7|TRBV6-4|16|TRBD1
TGTGCCAGCAGTCCAAAACACGACAGGGAAGGCGACGAGCAGTACTTC
CASSPKHDREGDEQYF
>-|TRBJ1-2|TRBV9|14|-
TGTGCCAGCAGCGTAGGGCCGGCAGACTATGGCTACACCTTC
CASSVGPADYGYTF
>-|TRBJ2-2|TRBV2|15|-
TGTGCCAGCTCGGAGGTTAGCGCGAACACCGGGGAGCTGTTTTTT
CASSEVSANTGELFF
>-|TRBJ2-7|TRBV14|12|-
TGTGCCAGCAGTAGACCGCACTACGAGCAGTACTTC
CASSRPHYEQYF
>few|TRBJ2-7|TRBV27|18|TRBD1
TGTGCCAGCAGTTCCGTGGGACAGGGGTTATACACCTCCTACGAGCAGTACTTC
CASSSVGQGLYTSYEQYF
>-|TRBJ1-6|TRBV30|16|-
TGTGCCTGGAGTGTACGCCCTAGCTCCTATAATTCACCCCTCCACTTT
CAWSVRPSSYNSPLHF
>-|TRBJ2-2|TRBV2|12|-
TGTGCCAGCAGTCAGAGCACCGGGGAGCTGTTTTTT
CASSQSTGELFF
>-|TRBJ1-1|TRBV2|14|TRBD1
TGTGCCAGCAAGGTCACAGGGGTGAACACTGAAGCTTTCTTT
CASKVTGVNTEAFF
>-|TRBJ2-7|TRBV4-2|13|-
TGTGCCAGCAGCCTCCCCCTCGGGGCCGAGCAGTACTTC
CASSLPLGAEQYF
>-|TRBJ2-1|TRBV6-6|12|-
TGTGCCAGCAGTATCGACATCAATGAGCAGTTCTTC
CASSIDINEQFF
>-|TRBJ2-7|TRBV6-5|15|TRBD1
TGTGCCAGCAGTTACTCAAACAGGGGTCTCTACGAGCAGTACTTC
CASSYSNRGLYEQYF
>-|TRBJ1-1|TRBV19|13|-
TGTGCCAGTACCCTCAAGGGGGGCACTGAAGCTTTCTTT
CASTLKGGTEAFF
>-|TRBJ1-2|TRBV7-2|14|-
TGTGCCAGCAGCGCCGCCGACAAGGTTGGAGGCTACACCTTC
CASSAADKVGGYTF
>-|TRBJ1-4|TRBV11-2|13|-
TGTGCCAGCAGCTTAGGGGTCAGGCGAAAACTGTTTTTT
CASSLGVRRKLFF
>-|TRBJ1-1|TRBV27|13|-
TGTGCCAGCAGGACGGCGATGAACACTGAAGCTTTCTTT
CASRTAMNTEAFF
>-|TRBJ1-5|TRBV2|13|-
TGTGCCAGCAGTACAGAGCGCAATCAGCCCCAGCATTTT
CASSTERNQPQHF
>-|TRBJ2-5|TRBV4-3|16|-
TGCGCCAGCAGCCAAGCGTTCCAACAGGGAATGGAGACCCAGTACTTC
CASSQAFQQGMETQYF
>-|TRBJ2-2|TRBV5-1|17|TRBD1
TGCGCCAGCAGCTTGGCCGTAGACAGGGGGCGGTCCGGGGAGCTGTTTTTT
CASSLAVDRGRSGELFF
>-|TRBJ1-1|TRBV29-1|13|-
TGCAGCGTAGCCGACCGTCCGAACACTGAAGCTTTCTTT
CSVADRPNTEAFF
>once|TRBJ1-3|TRBV27|15|-
TGTGCCAGCAGTTTATCAAAGGGGTCGGGAAACACCATATATTTT
CASSLSKGSGNTIYF
>-|TRBJ2-7|TRBV27|15|TRBD1
TGTGCCAGCAAAGAACGGGGACAGGGAAACTACGAGCAGTACTTC
CASKERGQGNYEQYF
>-|TRBJ2-7|TRBV5-4|13|-
TGTGCCAGCAGCTTTGACCCCTCCTACGAGCAGTACTTC
CASSFDPSYEQYF
>-|TRBJ2-2|TRBV5-1|15|-
TGCGCCAGCAGCTTGGAAGCCCGTCGAACCGGGGAGCTGTTTTTT
CASSLEARRTGELFF
>-|TRBJ2-2|TRBV4-1|15|-
TGCGCCAGCAGCCAAGAGCGCTTAACCACCGGGGAGCTGTTTTTT
CASSQERLTTGELFF
>once|TRBJ2-2|TRBV9|10|TRBD1
TGTGCGACAGGGCAGGGGGAGCTGTTTTTT
CATGQGELFF
>-|TRBJ2-4|TRBV7-9|17|TRBD2
TGTGCCAGCAGCCAGGGAGGGACCCTACTAGCCAAAAACATTCAGTACTTC
CASSQGGTLLAKNIQYF
>-|TRBJ1-2|TRBV14|15|-
TGTGCCAGCAGCTCCCCCGGGGTCGGTGCCTATGGCTACACCTTC
CASSSPGVGAYGYTF
>few|TRBJ1-1|TRBV19|13|TRBD1
TGTGCCAGTAGTACCGGGACAGTAGGCTTAGCTTTCTTT
CASSTGTVGLAFF
>-|TRBJ1-5|TRBV7-9|16|TRBD1
TGTGCCAGCAGCACGGGCCGGACAGGCGCTAATCAGCCCCAGCATTTT
CASSTGRTGANQPQHF
>-|TRBJ2-1|TRBV4-1|15|-
TGCGCCAGCAGCCACCTCGGGACAAGCTACAATGAGCAGTTCTTC
CASSHLGTSYNEQFF
>-|TRBJ2-1|TRBV19|14|-
TGTGCCAGTACGACAGGACTAGACGGGAATGAGCAGTTCTTC
CASTTGLDGNEQFF
>-|TRBJ1-2|TRBV27|15|-
TGTGCCAGCAGCACCTACTACGGGAGGGGGGATGGCTACACCTTC
CASSTYYGRGDGYTF
>-|TRBJ2-3|TRBV11-3|15|-
TGTGCCAGCAGCTCAAAGGGTATCGTGGGAGATACGCAGTATTTT
CASSSKGIVGDTQYF
>-|TRBJ1-2|TRBV5-4|14|-
TGTGCCAGCAGCTTACGGGGGGGAGGGCATGGCTACACCTTC
CASSLRGGGHGYTF
>few|TRBJ1-1|TRBV25-1|14|-
TGTGCCAGCAGTGCGGACACCACGGTGGCTGAAGCTTTCTTT
CASSADTTVAEAFF
>once|TRBJ2-3|TRBV5-1|17|-
TGCGCCAGCAGCCCCGCGGTAGGAGGGGGCGGCACAGATACGCAGTATTTT
CASSPAVGGGGTDTQYF
>-|TRBJ2-1|TRBV7-9|15|-
TGTGCCAGCAGCTTATTTCTGGTTTCGAACAATGAGCAGTTCTTC
CASSLFLVSNNEQFF
>-|TRBJ1-1|TRBV6-5|14|-
TGTGCCAGCAGTTACCGCAGGGCGAACACTGAAGCTTTCTTT
CASSYRRANTEAFF
>once|TRBJ1-2|TRBV7-9|16|-
TGTGCCAGCCCCGGGGGTACAGCAGTTCCCAACTATGGCTACACCTTC
CASPGGTAVPNYGYTF
>-|TRBJ1-2|TRBV29-1|10|-
TGCAGCTACTACAACTATGGCTACACCTTC
CSYYNYGYTF
>once|TRBJ1-1|TRBV7-8|14|-
TGTGCCAGCAGCTTAGAACCAGGGGCTGGTGAAGCTTTCTTT
CASSLEPGAGEAFF
>-|TRBJ2-7|TRBV30|13|TRBD1
TGTGCCTGGAGTGTAGGACAGGGCTACGAGCAGTACTTC
CAWSVGQGYEQYF
>-|TRBJ2-7|TRBV5-4|15|TRBD1
TGTGCCAGCAGCTTGTCGGGACAGGGATCCTACGAGCAGTACTTC
CASSLSGQGSYEQYF